This passage covers 4 T cell receptor beta chains from one sample sequenced in a study of T cells in localized non-small cell lung cancer. The table came from immunoSEQ multiplex PCR; TCRdb's copy has only in-frame clones and leaves some out. The sample lists approximately 30,000 clones; 70% to 90% were seen once. Sequences were derived from peripheral blood, sampled before any cancer treatment. Every receptor here comes from a male donor older than 55 with stage III lung adenocarcinoma.

This clone has just one count. The chain links TRBV9 to TRBJ2-2; D tentatively fits TRBD1 or TRBD2 (5 bases each). V lost 3 bases and J 1 base, leaving 10 bases between the germline ends. The CDR3 loop spans 15 amino acids. Germline V gene sequence: CDR1 SGDLS, CDR2 YYNGEE. The CDR3 DNA reads as TGTGCCAGCAGCGGGGGACGTGAGAACACCGGGGAGCTGTTTTTT. Translated: CASSGGRENTGELFF.

The CDR3 here is CASSHRSGGPGETQYF. The CDR3 nucleotides are TGTGCCAGCAGCCATAGAAGCGGGGGCCCAGGGGAGACCCAGTACTTC. This rearrangement joins TRBV7-2 to TRBJ2-5, with 8 nucleotides matching TRBD2. The V gene end was trimmed by 5 bases and the J gene end by 5 bases; junction bases not matched to a gene: 13. The germline CDR1 and CDR2 sequences are SGHTA and FQGNSA. The CDR3 length is 16 residues.

This chain joins TRBV30 and TRBJ2-1; D perhaps matches TRBD2 (5 bases). The germline gives CDR1 GTSNPN, CDR2 SVGIG (reference sequence). Trimming cost V 8 bases and J 6 bases, with 20 bases left between them. The CDR3 has 14 amino acids. The CDR3 coding sequence is TGTGCCCGGGGATCAGAGCCCGCCTTCAATGAGCAGTTCTTC. Translating it yields CARGSEPAFNEQFF. Together with reference TRBV30 and TRBJ2-1, the CDR3 gives the full variable domain: SQTIHQWPATLVQPVGSPLSLECTVEGTSNPNLYWYRQAAGRGLQLLFYSVGIGQISSEVPQNLSASRPQDRQFILSSKKLLLSDSGFYLCARGSEPAFNEQFFGPGTRLTVL.

The chain joins TRBV2 to TRBJ2-5; D could derive from TRBD1 or TRBD2 (5 bases each). V shed 6 bases and J shed 7 bases, with 15 bases lying between them. This CDR3 region has 13 residues. The germline V gene has CDR1 SNHLY and CDR2 FYNNEI. CDR3 amino acids: CASRGRDLWTQYF. In DNA form, the CDR3 reads TGTGCCAGCAGGGGCAGGGACCTCTGGACCCAGTACTTC.